The 30 T cell receptor beta chains in this list originate from one sample, sequenced in a study of T cell clones after liver transplantation. The table came from immunoSEQ multiplex PCR; TCRdb's copy has only in-frame clones and leaves some out. The sample holds roughly 23,000 clones, approximately 94% seen once. The sample consisted of CD8+ T cells from blood, taken approximately 26 months after liver transplant. Every receptor here comes from a human patient who received a liver transplant. Some T cells may be transferred from the graft donor.

The CDR3 DNA reads as TGTGCCAGCAGCTCACGGGGGTCTTTCTATGGCTACACCTTC. Translating it yields CASSSRGSFYGYTF. This chain links TRBV9 with TRBJ1-2; D is possibly TRBD1 (5 bases). Deletions cut 4 bases from V and 4 bases from J, with 14 bases between. The CDR3 extends over 14 amino acids. CDR1 is SGDLS and CDR2 is YYNGEE in the germline V gene.

The chain links TRBV7-8 to TRBJ1-1; D not resolved. CDR1 is SGHVS and CDR2 is FQNEAQ in the germline V gene. The CDR3 has 16 amino acids. Trimming cost V 0 bases and J 1 base, with 12 bases left between them. The DNA of the CDR3 is TGTGCCAGCAGCTTAGCGAGGGCGGGCCCGAACACTGAAGCTTTCTTT. Translated: CASSLARAGPNTEAFF.

The rearrangement joins TRBV6-5 to TRBJ1-2, with TRBD1 identical over 7 bases. Germline loops: CDR1 MNHEY, CDR2 SVGAGI. The CDR3 spans 13 residues. Germline trimming cut 5 bases from V and 8 bases from J; bases unmatched to any gene: 8. In DNA, the CDR3 is TGTGCCAGCAGTCAGGGACAGTTGGAAGGCTACACCTTC. Translated: CASSQGQLEGYTF.

V usage is TRBV28 and J usage is TRBJ2-3, with D possibly TRBD2 on 5 matching bases. This CDR3 comprises 14 residues. Germline loops: CDR1 MDHEN, CDR2 SYDVKM. Trimming took 3 bases from V and 1 from J, leaving 8 bases between them. CDR3 protein: CASSFGDRTDTQYF. CDR3 DNA sequence: TGTGCCAGCAGTTTCGGGGATCGCACAGATACGCAGTATTTT.

V gene TRBV7-8 combines with J gene TRBJ2-1; 11 positions agree with TRBD2. V trimming: 4 bases; J trimming: 7 bases; junction bases outside the gene matches: 9. The V gene's germline CDR1 is SGHVS and CDR2 FQNEAQ. The CDR3 contains 16 residues. The CDR3, as DNA: TGTGCCAGCAGCTCCCGTGGACTAGCGGGTTTGAATGAGCAGTTCTTC. As protein: CASSSRGLAGLNEQFF.

V is TRBV7-9 and J is TRBJ2-5; D may be TRBD2 (5 bases). This CDR3 has 14 amino acids. Trimming removed 2 bases at V and 2 bases at J, with 9 bases between. Germline V CDR1 and CDR2: SEHNR, FQNEAQ (reference sequence). CDR3 DNA sequence: TGTGCCAGCAGCTTATTGAGGGAGCAAGAGACCCAGTACTTC. Protein: CASSLLREQETQYF.

The chain employs TRBV28 and TRBJ2-1, with D tentatively TRBD1 or TRBD2 (6 bases each). The CDR3 is 13 amino acids. V was trimmed by 1 base and J by 8 bases, leaving 9 bases between them. Germline V gene data show CDR1 as MDHEN and CDR2 as SYDVKM. The CDR3 loop is CASSLSGGDEQFF. The CDR3 nucleotides are TGTGCCAGCAGTTTATCCGGGGGCGATGAGCAGTTCTTC.

The chain joins TRBV27 to TRBJ2-7, with TRBD1 matching over 9 bases. This CDR3 is 16 amino acids long. In germline, CDR1 is MNHEY, CDR2 SMNVEV (reference sequence). With V trimmed by 6 bases and J by 4 bases, 13 bases remained unmatched. The CDR3 bases are TGTGCCAGCAGCCAACTAACAGGGGGCGTTTCATACGAGCAGTACTTC. Its translation: CASSQLTGGVSYEQYF.

The V gene is TRBV7-9, the J gene TRBJ2-2, with D unresolved. Trimming cost V 2 bases and J 1 base, with 5 bases left between them. Germline CDR1 SEHNR, CDR2 FQNEAQ (reference sequence). There are 14 residues in the CDR3. CDR3 DNA sequence: TGTGCCAGCAGCTTAATGGGGAACACCGGGGAGCTGTTTTTT. Amino acid sequence: CASSLMGNTGELFF.

The V call is TRBV9, the J call TRBJ1-2; D call uncertain. The CDR3 totals 12 residues. The germline V and J ends were trimmed by 3 bases and 1 base, with 4 bases remaining between them. The germline V gene has CDR1 SGDLS and CDR2 YYNGEE. The CDR3 loop is CASSANNYGYTF. The CDR3 DNA reads TGTGCCAGCAGCGCCAATAACTATGGCTACACCTTC.

The V and J genes are TRBV13 and TRBJ2-7, with TRBD2 matching over 7 bases. The CDR3 sequence is 15 residues long. V was pared by 5 bases and J by 0 bases, with 7 bases of the junction left unmatched. The V gene's germline CDR1 is PRHDT and CDR2 FYEKMQ (reference sequence). The CDR3: CASSGEGRGSYEQYF. DNA of the CDR3: TGTGCCAGCAGCGGGGAGGGACGGGGCTCCTACGAGCAGTACTTC.

This clone came up a few times. The gene calls are TRBV5-1 and TRBJ2-7, with 8 bases lining up with TRBD1. The V segment lost 3 bases and the J segment 1 base; nucleotides outside the gene matches: 3. This CDR3 is 14 amino acids long. Germline CDR1 reads SGHRS; CDR2 reads YFSETQ. CDR3 sequence (DNA): TGCGCCAGCAGCTCGGGACAGGATTCCTACGAGCAGTACTTC. Translation: CASSSGQDSYEQYF. Full variable domain (rest looked up from reference TRBV5-1 and TRBJ2-7): KAGVTQTPRYLIKTRGQQVTLSCSPISGHRSVSWYQQTPGQGLQFLFEYFSETQRNKGNFPGRFSGRQFSNSRSEMNVSTLELGDSALYLCASSSGQDSYEQYFGPGTRLTVT.

The chain recombines TRBV27 with TRBJ2-7, with D perhaps TRBD2 (6 bases). CDR3 length equals 15 residues. CDR1 is MNHEY, CDR2 SMNVEV, per germline (reference sequence). V was trimmed by 0 bases and J by 5 bases, leaving 14 bases between them. The CDR3 DNA reads TGTGCCAGCAGTTTATCTTACGGGAGAGGGGACGAGCAGTACTTC. Protein sequence: CASSLSYGRGDEQYF.

The chain couples TRBV4-3 to TRBJ1-5, with D uncertain. There are 15 residues in the CDR3. Germline values: CDR1 LGHNA, CDR2 YSLEER. Trimming took off 0 bases at V and 1 base at J, with 7 bases between the two ends. Here the CDR3 DNA reads TGCGCCAGCAGCCAAGAAACCGGGAGCAATCAGCCCCAGCATTTT. This gives the protein CASSQETGSNQPQHF.

V is TRBV7-3 and J is TRBJ2-3; the match to TRBD2 covers 7 bases. The CDR3 is 14 amino acids. From germline, CDR1 is SGHTA and CDR2 FQGTGA. After removal of 2 bases from V and 6 bases from J, the junction contained 5 bases not matched to a gene. Written as DNA, the CDR3 is TGTGCCAGCAGCTTAGGGCTAGCGGTCGATACGCAGTATTTT. Translating gives CASSLGLAVDTQYF.

V and J are TRBV4-1 and TRBJ2-5; 7 bases map to TRBD2. The CDR3 is made up of 14 amino acids. After removal of 1 base from V and 4 bases from J, the junction contained 3 bases not matched to a gene. CDR1 MGHRA and CDR2 YSYEKL come from the germline V gene. The CDR3 protein is CASSQVAGVETQYF. In nucleotides, the CDR3 is TGCGCCAGCAGCCAAGTTGCGGGAGTAGAGACCCAGTACTTC.

CDR3 nucleotide sequence: TGTGCCAGTAGTGTTCAGGACAGGGAGGATGAGCAGTTCTTC. This translates into CASSVQDREDEQFF. The gene calls are TRBV19 and TRBJ2-1, with 8 nucleotides matching TRBD1. The germline gives CDR1 LNHDA, CDR2 SQIVND (reference sequence). CDR3 length: 14 amino acids. Germline trimming cut 5 bases from V and 8 bases from J; bases unmatched to any gene: 8. The complete variable domain, with remaining parts taken from reference TRBV19 and TRBJ2-1, reads DGGITQSPKYLFRKEGQNVTLSCEQNLNHDAMYWYRQDPGQGLRLIYYSQIVNDFQKGDIAEGYSVSREKKESFPLTVTSAQKNPTAFYLCASSVQDREDEQFFGPGTRLTVL.

The V gene is TRBV27, the J gene TRBJ1-5; D unclear. V gave up 5 bases and J gave up 7 bases, with 9 bases separating them. This CDR3 has 12 amino acids. Germline-derived CDR1 and CDR2 are MNHEY and SMNVEV (reference sequence). CDR3 in DNA: TGTGCCAGCAGTCGCGGACGGCAGCCCCAGCATTTT. Encoded protein: CASSRGRQPQHF.

The rearrangement joins TRBV6-6 to TRBJ2-5; D call uncertain. Germline V lookup: CDR1 MNHNY, CDR2 SVGAGI (reference sequence). Trimming cost V 6 bases and J 4 bases, with 9 bases left between them. The CDR3 has 12 residues. In DNA form, the CDR3 reads TGTGCCAGCAGCCACGGGTTAGAGACCCAGTACTTC. It translates to CASSHGLETQYF.

The chain joins TRBV27 to TRBJ1-1; D is undetermined. The CDR3 consists of 14 residues. V was shortened by 7 bases and J by 0 bases, with 12 bases between the two germline ends. The V gene's germline CDR1 is MNHEY and CDR2 SMNVEV (reference sequence). The CDR3 sequence: CASNNPGMNTEAFF. DNA of the CDR3: TGTGCCAGCAATAATCCGGGGATGAACACTGAAGCTTTCTTT.

This chain links TRBV9 with TRBJ1-1; D ambiguous. From germline, CDR1 is SGDLS and CDR2 YYNGEE. The CDR3 spans 14 residues. The V end lost 0 bases, the J end lost 1 base, and 7 bases lay between the germline ends. The CDR3 loop is CASSVAKENTEAFF. CDR3 DNA: TGTGCCAGCAGCGTAGCTAAGGAGAACACTGAAGCTTTCTTT.

The V call is TRBV9, the J call TRBJ2-7; TRBD2 matches 13 bases. V shed 4 bases and J 4 bases; nucleotides not matched to a gene: 8. Germline lookup yields CDR1 SGDLS and CDR2 YYNGEE. The CDR3 extends over 16 amino acids. As DNA, the CDR3 is TGTGCCAGCAGCCTCGGACTAGCGGGAGTGGGATACGAGCAGTACTTC. The encoded protein is CASSLGLAGVGYEQYF. The variable domain in full, completed from reference TRBV9 and TRBJ2-7, reads DSGVTQTPKHLITATGQRVTLRCSPRSGDLSVYWYQQSLDQGLQFLIQYYNGEERAKGNILERFSAQQFPDLHSELNLSSLELGDSALYFCASSLGLAGVGYEQYFGPGTRLTVT.

The rearrangement uses TRBV9 and TRBJ2-2; TRBD1 aligns across 9 bases. CDR3 length equals 16 residues. Germline V lookup: CDR1 SGDLS, CDR2 YYNGEE. V lost 3 bases to trimming and J lost 8 bases; unmatched junction nucleotides: 11. The CDR3 protein is CASSASGTGTSGELFF. The CDR3 DNA reads TGTGCCAGCAGCGCTTCCGGGACAGGGACGTCGGGGGAGCTGTTTTTT.

This sequence joins TRBV10-1 and TRBJ2-3, with D perhaps TRBD1 or TRBD2 (6 bases each). The CDR3 length is 16 residues. The ends were cut back, 2 bases at V and 2 bases at J, with 14 bases in the middle. Germline CDR1 WNHNN, CDR2 SYGVQD (reference sequence). The CDR3 sequence: CASSERRDKPTDTQYF. The CDR3 DNA is TGCGCCAGCAGTGAGCGGCGGGACAAACCCACAGATACGCAGTATTTT.

This rearrangement joins TRBV28 to TRBJ2-1; no reliable D call. V lost 2 bases and J 0 bases, leaving 17 bases between the germline ends. Per germline, CDR1 MDHEN and CDR2 SYDVKM. CDR3 length: 18 amino acids. CDR3 amino acids: CASSLGNRGLSSYNEQFF. The DNA of the CDR3 is TGTGCCAGCAGTTTAGGGAATAGAGGATTAAGCTCCTACAATGAGCAGTTCTTC.

The rearrangement links TRBV14 to TRBJ2-5; D is possibly TRBD1 (5 bases). The CDR3 runs 13 residues. The V gene's germline CDR1 is SGHDN and CDR2 FVKESK. V shed 0 bases and J shed 4 bases, with 6 bases lying between them. For the CDR3, the DNA is TGTGCCAGCAGCCAAGACAGGGCAGAGACCCAGTACTTC. Protein: CASSQDRAETQYF. The full variable domain, completed using reference TRBV14 and TRBJ2-5, is EAGVTQFPSHSVIEKGQTVTLRCDPISGHDNLYWYRRVMGKEIKFLLHFVKESKQDESGMPNNRFLAERTGGTYSTLKVQPAELEDSGVYFCASSQDRAETQYFGPGTRLLVL.

This clone was observed a single time. The V and J genes are TRBV7-6 and TRBJ2-1, with D perhaps TRBD2 (5 bases). With 6 bases removed from V and 0 bases from J, the gap between germline ends came to 9 bases. The CDR3 runs 14 residues. CDR1 SGHVS and CDR2 FNYEAQ come from the germline V gene. CDR3 sequence: CASSSRGSYNEQFF. For the CDR3, the DNA is TGTGCCAGCAGTTCACGGGGCTCCTACAATGAGCAGTTCTTC. The full variable domain, its missing parts supplied by reference TRBV7-6 and TRBJ2-1, is GAGVSQSPRYKVTKRGQDVALRCDPISGHVSLYWYRQALGQGPEFLTYFNYEAQQDKSGLPNDRFSAERPEGSISTLTIQRTEQRDSAMYRCASSSRGSYNEQFFGPGTRLTVL.

The CDR3, as DNA: TGCGCCAGCAGCCAAGACCCCGGGACTAGCGGGGTCAATGAGCAGTTCTTC. Translation: CASSQDPGTSGVNEQFF. This chain uses TRBV4-3 with TRBJ2-1; 13 positions match TRBD2. The CDR3 totals 17 residues. The germline CDR1 and CDR2 sequences are LGHNA and YSLEER. V gave up 0 bases and J gave up 6 bases; unmatched junction bases: 5.

The gene calls are TRBV27 and TRBJ2-1, with 9 bases identical to TRBD2. Trimming at V came to 5 bases and at J to 0 bases, leaving 11 bases not matched to a gene. The V gene's germline CDR1 is MNHEY and CDR2 SMNVEV (reference sequence). The CDR3 sequence is 18 residues long. CDR3 sequence: CASSPLLAGWSSYNEQFF. The CDR3 nucleotides are TGTGCCAGCAGTCCCTTACTAGCGGGTTGGAGCTCCTACAATGAGCAGTTCTTC.

The chain has TRBV13 and TRBJ2-1, with unresolved D. The CDR3 is 11 amino acids. V shed 5 bases and J shed 5 bases, with 4 bases lying between them. The germline V gene has CDR1 PRHDT and CDR2 FYEKMQ (reference sequence). CDR3 in amino acids: CASSLDNEQFF. In DNA, the CDR3 is TGTGCCAGCAGCCTTGACAATGAGCAGTTCTTC.